This entry lists 15 T cell receptor beta chains sequenced from one sample in a study of cytomegalovirus exposure and HLA in healthy donors. The PCR was carried out with 60 Vbeta primers and 13 Jbeta primers. Here immunoSEQ multiplex PCR was the method, and the copy in TCRdb shows in-frame clones only, minus some. The table lists under 110,000 clones, 76% of them singletons. What was sequenced was PBMCs. Source of these receptors: a man aged 40-49 years in good health and CMV-seronegative.

Here the CDR3 reads CASTLNGGGYNEQFF. The CDR3 nucleotides are TGTGCCAGCACCCTGAACGGGGGGGGCTACAATGAGCAGTTCTTC. The J gene is TRBJ2-1, the V gene TRBV7-3, with 8 bases identical to TRBD2. V lost 7 bases, J lost 3 bases, and 8 bases stayed unmatched. CDR1 is SGHTA, CDR2 FQGTGA, per germline. This CDR3 spans 15 amino acids.

This chain joins TRBV5-1 and TRBJ2-6; D gene ambiguous. Germline values: CDR1 SGHRS, CDR2 YFSETQ. This CDR3 region has 18 residues. V lost 0 bases, J lost 4 bases, and 17 bases lay in between. CDR3 in DNA: TGCGCCAGCAGCTTGGGTCTCACGTACCCGCTAGGGGCCAACGTCCTGACTTTC. This encodes CASSLGLTYPLGANVLTF. Supplemented by reference TRBV5-1 and TRBJ2-6, the full variable domain reads KAGVTQTPRYLIKTRGQQVTLSCSPISGHRSVSWYQQTPGQGLQFLFEYFSETQRNKGNFPGRFSGRQFSNSRSEMNVSTLELGDSALYLCASSLGLTYPLGANVLTFGAGSRLTVL.

J is TRBJ2-1 and V is TRBV7-9; 7 bases line up with TRBD1. The CDR3 runs 12 residues. Germline CDR1 and CDR2: SEHNR and FQNEAQ (reference sequence). The junction had 4 bases not matched to a gene; V was cut back by 4 bases and J by 10 bases. The CDR3 bases are TGTGCCAGCAGCTCCGAGGACAGGGAGCAGTTCTTC. Its protein product is CASSSEDREQFF.

The CDR3 is CAWSRDTNYEQYF. CDR3 DNA sequence: TGTGCCTGGAGCCGGGACACTAACTACGAGCAGTACTTC. The V gene is TRBV30, the J gene TRBJ2-7; D might be TRBD1 (6 bases). With 3 bases removed from V and 3 bases from J, the gap between germline ends came to 12 bases. Germline V gives CDR1 GTSNPN, CDR2 SVGIG (reference sequence). The CDR3 has 13 residues.

The gene calls are TRBV18 and TRBJ1-3, with 8 positions matching TRBD1. In germline, CDR1 is KGHSH, CDR2 LQKENI. The CDR3 has 15 residues. The ends lost 2 bases at V and 4 bases at J; junction bases unmatched: 4. DNA of the CDR3: TGTGCCAGCTCACCAGGACAGGGCTCAGGAAACACCATATATTTT. Its translation: CASSPGQGSGNTIYF.

V and J are TRBV11-2 and TRBJ2-7, with D unclear. This CDR3 is 12 amino acids long. CDR1 is SGHAT, CDR2 FQNNGV, per germline. V dropped 1 base and J dropped 6 bases, with 7 bases sitting between them. CDR3 protein: CASSLGRFEQYV. CDR3 nucleotides: TGTGCCAGCAGCTTAGGCAGGTTCGAGCAGTACGTC.

The V and J genes are TRBV10-2 and TRBJ2-7, with TRBD1 matching 7 bases. Trimming removed 6 bases from V and 6 bases from J; junction bases left unmatched: 2. The germline V gene has CDR1 WSHSY and CDR2 SAAADI. The CDR3 length is 11 residues. The CDR3 loop reads CASRDRVEQYF. The CDR3 DNA reads as TGCGCCAGCAGAGACAGGGTCGAGCAGTACTTC.

The rearrangement links TRBV9 to TRBJ2-2; possible D gene TRBD2, 5 bases. The CDR3 spans 14 residues. Germline loops: CDR1 SGDLS, CDR2 YYNGEE. Trimming stripped 4 bases from V and 5 bases from J, with 12 bases between. CDR3 in amino acids: CASSPWSGTGELFF. CDR3 DNA: TGTGCCAGCAGCCCCTGGTCGGGGACCGGGGAGCTGTTTTTT. Based on the CDR3 plus reference TRBV9 and TRBJ2-2, the full variable domain is DSGVTQTPKHLITATGQRVTLRCSPRSGDLSVYWYQQSLDQGLQFLIQYYNGEERAKGNILERFSAQQFPDLHSELNLSSLELGDSALYFCASSPWSGTGELFFGEGSRLTVL.

The CDR3 sequence is CASSPGTGTGELFF. For the CDR3, the DNA is TGTGCCAGCTCACCTGGGACAGGGACCGGGGAGCTGTTTTTT. The chain combines TRBV18 with TRBJ2-2, with 9 nucleotides matching TRBD1. The CDR3 is 14 amino acids. The germline V gene encodes CDR1 KGHSH and CDR2 LQKENI. The junction had 1 base not matched to a gene; V was cut back by 3 bases and J by 5 bases.

V usage is TRBV18 and J usage is TRBJ1-2, with D uncertain. The germline gives CDR1 KGHSH, CDR2 LQKENI. The CDR3 totals 14 residues. V shed 2 bases and J shed 0 bases, with 7 bases lying between them. This chain's CDR3 is CASSPSSPNYGYTF. CDR3 sequence (DNA): TGTGCCAGCTCACCATCTTCCCCTAACTATGGCTACACCTTC.

The chain joins TRBV11-2 to TRBJ2-3; D is unresolved. Germline CDR1 is SGHAT and CDR2 is FQNNGV. The V end was cut by 3 bases, the J end by 0 bases, with 10 bases between. The CDR3 is made up of 15 amino acids. CDR3 protein: CASSFGSASTDTQYF. CDR3 bases: TGTGCCAGCAGCTTCGGGTCAGCAAGCACAGATACGCAGTATTTT. Combining the CDR3 with reference TRBV11-2 and TRBJ2-3 gives the whole variable domain EAGVAQSPRYKIIEKRQSVAFWCNPISGHATLYWYQQILGQGPKLLIQFQNNGVVDDSQLPKDRFSAERLKGVDSTLKIQPAKLEDSAVYLCASSFGSASTDTQYFGPGTRLTVL.

This clone was counted a single time. This rearrangement joins TRBV30 to TRBJ2-3, with TRBD2 matching 7 bases. The germline CDR1 and CDR2 sequences are GTSNPN and SVGIG (reference sequence). V shed 7 bases, J shed 0 bases, and the junction held 7 bases outside the gene matches. This CDR3 is built from 14 residues. CDR3 in amino acids: CASARSGSTDTQYF. The CDR3 coding sequence is TGTGCCTCCGCCCGTAGCGGGAGCACAGATACGCAGTATTTT.

The V call is TRBV12-5, the J call TRBJ2-3, with TRBD2 as a possible D gene (6 bases). The CDR3 has 12 residues. Per germline, CDR1 LGHNT and CDR2 FRNRAP. Trimming stripped 6 bases from V and 6 bases from J, with 10 bases between. The DNA of the CDR3 is TGTGCTAGTGGCCCGGGGAGGGATACGCAGTATTTT. Its protein product is CASGPGRDTQYF. The variable domain in full, completed from reference TRBV12-5 and TRBJ2-3, reads DARVTQTPRHKVTEMGQEVTMRCQPILGHNTVFWYRQTMMQGLELLAYFRNRAPLDDSGMPKDRFSAEMPDATLATLKIQPSEPRDSAVYFCASGPGRDTQYFGPGTRLTVL.

The rearrangement joins TRBV11-2 to TRBJ2-7; 7 nucleotides agree with TRBD1. J gave up 3 bases and V 5 bases, and 10 bases lay outside the gene matches. The CDR3 sequence is 15 residues long. Per germline, CDR1 SGHAT and CDR2 FQNNGV. The DNA for the CDR3 is TGTGCCAGCAGCCCCTCATGGACAGGCAGCTACGAGCAGTACGTC. Protein: CASSPSWTGSYEQYV.

This clone was detected only a few times. The chain employs TRBV2 and TRBJ1-4; 7 bases match TRBD1. This CDR3 has 14 residues. Germline-derived CDR1 and CDR2 are SNHLY and FYNNEI. Trimming took 5 bases from V and 2 from J; bases not matched to a gene: 2. The chain's CDR3 is CASSPGQTNEKLFF. The CDR3 bases are TGTGCCAGCAGTCCGGGACAGACTAATGAAAAACTGTTTTTT. Based on the CDR3 plus reference TRBV2 and TRBJ1-4, the full variable domain is EPEVTQTPSHQVTQMGQEVILRCVPISNHLYFYWYRQILGQKVEFLVSFYNNEISEKSEIFDDQFSVERPDGSNFTLKIRSTKLEDSAMYFCASSPGQTNEKLFFGSGTQLSVL.